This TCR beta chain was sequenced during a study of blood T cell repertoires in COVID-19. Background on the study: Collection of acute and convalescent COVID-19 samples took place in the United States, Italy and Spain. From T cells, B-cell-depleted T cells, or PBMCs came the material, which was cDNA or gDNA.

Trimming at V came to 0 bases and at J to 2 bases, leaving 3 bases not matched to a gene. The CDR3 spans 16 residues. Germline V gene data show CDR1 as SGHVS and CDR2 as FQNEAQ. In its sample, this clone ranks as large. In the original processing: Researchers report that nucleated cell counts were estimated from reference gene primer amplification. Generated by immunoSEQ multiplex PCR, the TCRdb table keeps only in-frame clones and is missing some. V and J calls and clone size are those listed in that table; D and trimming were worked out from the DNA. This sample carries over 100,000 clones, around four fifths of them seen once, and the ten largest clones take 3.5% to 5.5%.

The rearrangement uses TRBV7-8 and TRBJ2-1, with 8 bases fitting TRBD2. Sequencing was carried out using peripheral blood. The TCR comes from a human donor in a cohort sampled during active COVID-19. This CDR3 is CASSLAVRGAYNEQFF. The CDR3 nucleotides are TGTGCCAGCAGCTTAGCCGTGCGGGGGGCCTACAATGAGCAGTTCTTC. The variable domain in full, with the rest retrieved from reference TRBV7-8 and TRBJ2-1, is GAGVSQSPRYKVAKRGQDVALRCDPISGHVSLFWYQQALGQGPEFLTYFQNEAQLDKSGLPSDRFFAERPEGSVSTLKIQRTQQEDSAVYLCASSLAVRGAYNEQFFGPGTRLTVL.